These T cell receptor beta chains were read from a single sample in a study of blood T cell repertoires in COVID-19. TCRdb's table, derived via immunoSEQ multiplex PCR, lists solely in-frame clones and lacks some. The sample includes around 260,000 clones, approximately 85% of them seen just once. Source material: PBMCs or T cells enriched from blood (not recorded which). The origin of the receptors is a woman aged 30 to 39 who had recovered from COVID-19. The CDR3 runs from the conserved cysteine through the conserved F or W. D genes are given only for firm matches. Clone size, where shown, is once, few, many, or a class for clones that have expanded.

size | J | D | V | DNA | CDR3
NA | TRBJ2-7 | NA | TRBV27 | TGTGCCAGCAGTTTACCGGGGACCTACGAGCAGTACTTC | CASSLPGTYEQYF
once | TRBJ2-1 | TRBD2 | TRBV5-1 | TGCGCCAGCAGCTTGGTGCCTACACTAGCGGGGAGGGACAATGAGCAGTTCTTC | CASSLVPTLAGRDNEQFF
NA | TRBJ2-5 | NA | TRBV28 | TGTGCCAGCAGTTTATTCTCTTGGCCGGAATCGGACACGAAGTACCAAGAGACCCAGTACTTC | CASSLFSWPESDTKYQETQYF
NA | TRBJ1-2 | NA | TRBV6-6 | TGTGCCACTCAGAGCGGGGACTCCTATGGCTACACCTTC | CATQSGDSYGYTF
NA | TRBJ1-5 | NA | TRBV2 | TGTGCCAGCAGCTTTGACAGCCCCAATCAGCCCCAGCATTTT | CASSFDSPNQPQHF
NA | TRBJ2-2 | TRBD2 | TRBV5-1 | TGCGCCAGTAAACGCCTAGCGGGAAACACCGGGGAGCTGTTTTTT | CASKRLAGNTGELFF
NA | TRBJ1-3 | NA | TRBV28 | TGTGCCAGCAGTTTAAGGGGAGGAGCTGGAAACACCATATATTTT | CASSLRGGAGNTIYF
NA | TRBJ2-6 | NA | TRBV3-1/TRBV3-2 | TGTGCCAGCAGCCAAGACAGGGGCTCTGGGGCCAACGTCCTGACTTTC | CASSQDRGSGANVLTF
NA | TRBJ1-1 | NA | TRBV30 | TGTGCCTGGTTCCGATTCAGGGGAACTGAAGCTTTCTTT | CAWFRFRGTEAFF
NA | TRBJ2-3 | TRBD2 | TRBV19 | TGTGCCAGTAGTAAAGCGGGGGGGCCATTCACAGATACGCAGTATTTT | CASSKAGGPFTDTQYF
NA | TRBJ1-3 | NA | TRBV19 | TGTGCCAGTAGTATCGGAGGTTCCCGCTCTGGAAACACCATATATTTT | CASSIGGSRSGNTIYF
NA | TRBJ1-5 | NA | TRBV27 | TGTGCCAGCAGTTTTAACCCAGGGAGCAATCAGCCCCAGCATTTT | CASSFNPGSNQPQHF
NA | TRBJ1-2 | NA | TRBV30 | TGTGCCTGGAGTCAGGGGAGGGGAGGGGGCTACACCTTC | CAWSQGRGGGYTF
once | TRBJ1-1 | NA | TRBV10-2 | TGCGCCAGCAGTTACGGGGTGAACACTGAAGCTTTCTTT | CASSYGVNTEAFF
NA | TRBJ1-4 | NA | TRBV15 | TGTGCCACCAGCAGAGACGGAGGGGTGACTAATGAAAAACTGTTTTTT | CATSRDGGVTNEKLFF
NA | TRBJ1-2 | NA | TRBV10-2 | TGCGCCAGCAGTGATTCTTACAGGGTGCTTAGCGGCTACACCTTC | CASSDSYRVLSGYTF
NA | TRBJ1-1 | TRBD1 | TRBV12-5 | TGTGCTAGTGGTTTGATCCGGGACAGGCCGTTTCCGAACACTGAAGCTTTCTTT | CASGLIRDRPFPNTEAFF
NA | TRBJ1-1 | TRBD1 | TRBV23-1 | TGCGCCAGCAGTCAATCTCGCACAGGGGGGGACATGAACACTGAAGCTTTCTTT | CASSQSRTGGDMNTEAFF
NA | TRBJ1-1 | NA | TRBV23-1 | TGCGCCAGCAGTAATCCGGGGGTCACTGAAGCTTTCTTT | CASSNPGVTEAFF